This entry is about one T cell receptor beta chain. Its cognate antigen is unknown. PBMCs were density-gradient isolated from roughly 10 ml fresh blood. This entry belongs to a study of Graves' ophthalmopathy and Graves' hyperthyroidism. Study details: Untreated patients at initial diagnosis provided peripheral blood. Overall study findings and caveats: Distinction of ophthalmopathy from stable hyperthyroidism by a 13-signature model reached almost 90% sensitivity and 75% to 84% specificity. In blood, most expanded thyroid clonotypes above 0.001 frequency were also detected.

RNA transcripts were the template, and TCR beta CDR3 regions were amplified from them. In the first round, RT-PCR was carried out with HTBI primers, and a multiplex PCR formed the second round. In TCRdb, the multiplex PCR reads were re-called with MiXCR into one record per CDR3 protein. This sample carries 260,000 or so distinct CDR3 sequences, less than 55% of them seen once, and the ten largest clones take around half. Sequences were obtained from peripheral blood. The receptor was derived from an adult man with Graves' ophthalmopathy.

The CDR3 DNA reads as TGTGCCACCAGTGATTTGGCGGGGGCAGATACGCAGTACTTC. Protein: CATSDLAGADTQYF. The chain joins TRBV24-1 to TRBJ2-5; a weak D match, TRBD2 (7 bases). The V gene lost 0 bases and the J gene lost 11 bases, with 15 bases spanning the gap. The CDR3 runs 14 residues. Germline V gives CDR1 KGHDR, CDR2 SFDVKD.